Below, 22 T cell receptor beta chains from the same sample are listed, as sequenced in a study of blood T cell repertoires in COVID-19. Data came from immunoSEQ multiplex PCR; TCRdb stores just in-frame clones and leaves some out. The sample lists over 200,000 clones, around 84% occurring once. Sequenced material: peripheral blood. The origin of the receptors is a woman aged 80 or over with active or convalescent COVID-19.

This chain joins TRBV18 and TRBJ2-5; 7 bases are a match to TRBD1. CDR3 length: 15 amino acids. Germline V gene data show CDR1 as KGHSH and CDR2 as LQKENI. Trimming cost V 4 bases and J 4 bases; bases outside gene matches: 9. CDR3 protein: CASSQFRGKAETQYF. CDR3 DNA sequence: TGTGCCAGCTCACAATTCAGGGGGAAGGCAGAGACCCAGTACTTC.

The genes are TRBV7-2 and TRBJ2-3; D gene ambiguous. Trimming took off 5 bases at V and 3 bases at J, with 9 bases between the two ends. This CDR3 contains 13 residues. Looked up from germline, CDR1 is SGHTA and CDR2 is FQGNSA. In DNA, the CDR3 is TGTGCCAGCAGCCGCCAGGTGACAGATACGCAGTATTTT. Amino acids: CASSRQVTDTQYF.

A few counts support this clone. The chain is built from TRBV27 and TRBJ2-6; a weak D match, TRBD1 (7 bases). CDR3 length equals 17 residues. V lost 6 bases and J 3 bases, leaving 18 bases between the germline ends. Looked up from germline, CDR1 is MNHEY and CDR2 is SMNVEV (reference sequence). In nucleotides, the CDR3 is TGTGCCAGCAGGGAGGGAGACAGGGATAGTGGGGCCAACGTCCTGACTTTC. This translates into CASREGDRDSGANVLTF.

This chain connects TRBV3-1 (or the pseudogene TRBV3-2) to TRBJ2-5, with D hard to call. The length of the CDR3 is 12 residues. CDR1 and CDR2 from the germline V gene are LGHDT and YNNKEL (reference sequence). Between the trimmed V and J ends, which lost 0 bases and 5 bases, there was a span of 4 bases. CDR3 sequence reads: CASSQDAETQYF. The CDR3 DNA is TGTGCCAGCAGCCAAGATGCGGAGACCCAGTACTTC.

V usage is TRBV7-8 and J usage is TRBJ2-3; D might be TRBD2 (6 bases). V lost 1 base and J 0 bases, leaving 14 bases between the germline ends. This CDR3 has 17 amino acids. Germline CDR1 reads SGHVS; CDR2 reads FQNEAQ. CDR3 nucleotide sequence: TGTGCCAGCAGCTTAGGCGGTGGAGGGTACAGCACAGATACGCAGTATTTT. This sequence encodes CASSLGGGGYSTDTQYF.

The chain uses TRBV7-2 and TRBJ2-1, with 7 bases identical to TRBD2. CDR3 length: 13 amino acids. J gave up 8 bases and V 5 bases, and 6 bases lay outside the gene matches. Per the germline V gene, CDR1 is SGHTA and CDR2 is FQGNSA. The chain's CDR3 is CASSTWGGDEQFF. The CDR3 nucleotides read TGTGCCAGCAGCACGTGGGGGGGGGATGAGCAGTTCTTC.

This chain connects TRBV27 to TRBJ1-6, with D tentatively TRBD1 (5 bases). The CDR3 runs to 16 residues. Germline V gives CDR1 MNHEY, CDR2 SMNVEV (reference sequence). Trimming took off 6 bases at V and 2 bases at J, with 14 bases between the two ends. CDR3 in DNA: TGTGCCAGCAGCACCCAAAGGGGCACCTATAATTCACCCCTCCACTTT. It yields the protein CASSTQRGTYNSPLHF.

The rearrangement uses TRBV4-1 and TRBJ2-7; TRBD2 aligns across 8 bases. V dropped 2 bases and J dropped 2; count of bases not matched to a gene: 11. There are 17 residues in the CDR3. Germline CDR1 reads MGHRA; CDR2 reads YSYEKL. The CDR3 coding sequence is TGCGCCAGCAGCCAATCCGCGACTAGCGTAGAACCCTACGAGCAGTACTTC. Translation: CASSQSATSVEPYEQYF.

This clone was seen once. The rearrangement links TRBV6-5 to TRBJ1-6; D unresolved. Per the germline V gene, CDR1 is MNHEY and CDR2 is SVGAGI. CDR3 size: 16 residues. Trimming shortened V by 0 bases and J by 4 bases, and 10 bases separated the two germline ends. The CDR3: CASSYSNSGYNSPLHF. The CDR3 DNA is TGTGCCAGCAGTTACTCGAATAGCGGATATAATTCACCCCTCCACTTT.

CDR3 sequence (DNA): TGTGCCAGCAGCCCACGGACTAGCGGGGGTCCTGTCGGGCAGTTCTTC. This sequence encodes CASSPRTSGGPVGQFF. V gene TRBV7-2 combines with J gene TRBJ2-1; TRBD2 agrees at 13 bases. The CDR3 totals 16 residues. Trimming removed 5 bases from V and 12 bases from J; junction bases left unmatched: 13. From germline, CDR1 is SGHTA and CDR2 FQGNSA.

This chain connects TRBV7-3 to TRBJ2-4, with TRBD1 matching over 7 bases. Germline V CDR1 and CDR2: SGHTA, FQGTGA. With V trimmed by 3 bases and J by 7 bases, 9 bases remained unmatched. The CDR3 is 15 residues long. This CDR3 reads CASSLRQGSGNIQYF. CDR3 sequence (DNA): TGTGCCAGCAGCTTGAGACAGGGATCGGGTAACATTCAGTACTTC. Full variable domain (outside the CDR3, taken from reference TRBV7-3 and TRBJ2-4): GAGVSQTPSNKVTEKGKYVELRCDPISGHTALYWYRQSLGQGPEFLIYFQGTGAADDSGLPNDRFFAVRPEGSVSTLKIQRTERGDSAVYLCASSLRQGSGNIQYFGAGTRLSVL.

The chain recombines TRBV28 with TRBJ1-2; the D gene is possibly TRBD1 (6 bases). Germline V gene lookup returns CDR1 MDHEN and CDR2 SYDVKM. Deletions cut 3 bases from V and 8 bases from J, with 19 bases between. The CDR3 runs 15 residues. The CDR3: CASSFAHRAQGGYTF. The CDR3 DNA sequence: TGTGCCAGCAGTTTCGCGCACAGGGCTCAGGGAGGCTACACCTTC.

The rearrangement joins TRBV20-1 to TRBJ1-1; D may be TRBD1 (5 bases). The germline V and J ends were trimmed by 6 bases and 9 bases, with 14 bases remaining between them. Per germline, CDR1 DFQATT and CDR2 SNEGSKA (reference sequence). CDR3 length: 11 amino acids. CDR3 nucleotides: TGCAGTGCCCCCCACGCAGGGAAAGCTTTCTTT. Its protein product is CSAPHAGKAFF.

The rearrangement joins TRBV5-8 to TRBJ1-5, with no clear D. Looked up from germline, CDR1 is SGHTS and CDR2 is YDEGEE. V was trimmed by 0 bases and J by 0 bases, leaving 7 bases between them. This CDR3 has 15 residues. CDR3 sequence: CASSLAVHSNQPQHF. The CDR3 DNA reads TGTGCCAGCAGCTTGGCTGTACATAGCAATCAGCCCCAGCATTTT.

CDR3 sequence reads: CASSSSAETGYGQPQHF. The CDR3 coding sequence is TGTGCCAGCAGCTCCTCCGCTGAGACAGGGTATGGTCAGCCCCAGCATTTT. The chain couples TRBV4-2 to TRBJ1-5, with 7 bases fitting TRBD1. The length of the CDR3 is 17 residues. Germline V gives CDR1 LGHNA, CDR2 YNFKEQ. Germline trimming cut 5 bases from V and 6 bases from J; bases unmatched to any gene: 16.

The rearrangement links TRBV2 to TRBJ1-4, with D uncertain. This CDR3 region has 13 residues. Trimming removed 7 bases from V and 4 bases from J, with 10 bases in between. Germline lookup yields CDR1 SNHLY and CDR2 FYNNEI. The chain's CDR3 is CASKRDFNEKLFF. The CDR3 bases are TGTGCCAGCAAGCGAGACTTTAATGAAAAACTGTTTTTT.

This clone was found once. The J gene is TRBJ2-5, the V gene TRBV7-2; 7 nucleotides agree with TRBD1. CDR3 size: 16 residues. V was clipped by 1 base and J by 0 bases; unmatched bases: 5. From germline, CDR1 is SGHTA and CDR2 FQGNSA. The CDR3 bases are TGTGCCAGCAGCTTAGAAGGGACAGTAGACCAAGAGACCCAGTACTTC. Protein sequence: CASSLEGTVDQETQYF.

The chain uses TRBV6-5 and TRBJ2-5, with TRBD2 identical over 7 bases. V lost 6 bases and J lost 3; bases outside the gene matches: 10. Germline CDR1 is MNHEY and CDR2 is SVGAGI. This CDR3 contains 15 residues. The CDR3 DNA is TGTGCCAGCAGACCTCGGACTAGTAGTAAAGAGACCCAGTACTTC. Amino acid sequence: CASRPRTSSKETQYF.

The chain links TRBV5-4 to TRBJ1-2; 7 positions match TRBD1. The V gene's germline CDR1 is SGHNT and CDR2 YYREEE (reference sequence). J was trimmed by 6 bases and V by 6 bases; bases with no gene match: 8. There are 13 residues in the CDR3. CDR3 bases: TGTGCCAGCACGTTTCGGGACAGTAATGGCTACACCTTC. Its protein product is CASTFRDSNGYTF.

CDR3 in DNA: TGTGCCAGCAGCTCCGGGAGCTATGGCTACACCTTC. This sequence encodes CASSSGSYGYTF. The V gene is TRBV13, the J gene TRBJ1-2; D is undetermined. V gave up 4 bases and J gave up 4 bases, with 7 bases separating them. This CDR3 comprises 12 residues. The germline CDR1 and CDR2 sequences are PRHDT and FYEKMQ (reference sequence). Variable domain in full (rest from reference TRBV13 and TRBJ1-2): AAGVIQSPRHLIKEKRETATLKCYPIPRHDTVYWYQQGPGQDPQFLISFYEKMQSDKGSIPDRFSAQQFSDYHSELNMSSLELGDSALYFCASSSGSYGYTFGSGTRLTVV.

The gene calls are TRBV5-4 and TRBJ2-2; D perhaps matches TRBD2 (5 bases). Trimming removed 1 base at V and 7 bases at J, with 8 bases between. This CDR3 is built from 13 residues. Germline V gene sequence: CDR1 SGHNT, CDR2 YYREEE (reference sequence). The CDR3 DNA is TGTGCCAGCAGCTTGACCGGGGTCGGGGAGCTGTTTTTT. Its protein is CASSLTGVGELFF.

V and J are TRBV18 and TRBJ1-2, with D possibly being TRBD1 (6 bases). This CDR3 has 13 residues. Germline assignment: CDR1 KGHSH and CDR2 LQKENI. V gave up 3 bases and J gave up 3 bases, with 8 bases separating them. The CDR3 is CASSPGHDYGYTF. CDR3 sequence (DNA): TGTGCCAGCTCACCGGGACACGACTATGGCTACACCTTC.